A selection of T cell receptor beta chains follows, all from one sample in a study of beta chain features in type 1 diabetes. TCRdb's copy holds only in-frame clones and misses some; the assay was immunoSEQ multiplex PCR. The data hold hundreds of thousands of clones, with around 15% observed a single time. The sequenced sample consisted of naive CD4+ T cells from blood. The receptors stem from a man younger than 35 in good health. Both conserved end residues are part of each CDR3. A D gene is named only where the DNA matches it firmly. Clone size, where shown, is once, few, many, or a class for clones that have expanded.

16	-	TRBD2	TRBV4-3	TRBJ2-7	TGCGCCAGCAGCCAAGATCATAGGGCGGGAGGGCGAGAGCAGTACTTC	CASSQDHRAGGREQYF
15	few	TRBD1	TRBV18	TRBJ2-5	TGTGCCAGCTCATTTCCCCGGGACAGGGGAGAGACCCAGTACTTC	CASSFPRDRGETQYF
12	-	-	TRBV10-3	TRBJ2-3	TGTGCCATAGGGGCGGGAACAGATACGCAGTATTTT	CAIGAGTDTQYF
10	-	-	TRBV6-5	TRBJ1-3	TGTGCCAGCAGTTTGGGCACCATATATTTT	CASSLGTIYF
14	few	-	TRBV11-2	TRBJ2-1	TGTGCCAGCAGCACCAGGGTGTGGATCAATGAGCAGTTCTTC	CASSTRVWINEQFF
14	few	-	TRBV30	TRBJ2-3	TGTGCCTGGAGTGGGTGGGGGGGCACAGATACGCAGTATTTT	CAWSGWGGTDTQYF
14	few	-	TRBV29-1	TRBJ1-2	TGCAGCGGGGGAGAGGGGTTTTCTTCCTATGGCTACACCTTC	CSGGEGFSSYGYTF
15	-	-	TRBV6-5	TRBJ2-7	TGTGCCAGCAGTTACTTATCGCCTAGAGGCCACGAGCAGTACTTC	CASSYLSPRGHEQYF
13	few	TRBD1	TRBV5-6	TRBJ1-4	TGTGCCAGCAGCACCGGACAGGGTGCAAAACTGTTTTTT	CASSTGQGAKLFF
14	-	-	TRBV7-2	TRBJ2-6	TGTGCCAGCAGCTCAGCATCTGGGGCCAACGTCCTGACTTTC	CASSSASGANVLTF
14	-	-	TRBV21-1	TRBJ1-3	TGTGCCAGCAGCATTCGGGGAACTGGAAACACCATATATTTT	CASSIRGTGNTIYF
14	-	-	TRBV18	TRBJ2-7	TGTGCCAGCTCACCCGACAGGAGCTCCTACGAGCAGTACTTC	CASSPDRSSYEQYF
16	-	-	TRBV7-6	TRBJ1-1	TGTGCCAGCAGCCTACGCGGTTCTAGAAGGGACACTGAAGCTTTCTTT	CASSLRGSRRDTEAFF
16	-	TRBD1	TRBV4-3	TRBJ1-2	TGCGCCAGCACAGGCCGGGACAGTCGTACTAACTATGGCTACACCTTC	CASTGRDSRTNYGYTF
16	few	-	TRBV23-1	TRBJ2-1	TGCGCCAGCAGTCAATACATTCACACCCCCGACAATGAGCAGTTCTTC	CASSQYIHTPDNEQFF
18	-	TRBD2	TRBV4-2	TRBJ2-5	TGTGCCAGCAGCCAAGATGGGGGACTAGCGGGAGGACAAGAGACCCAGTACTTC	CASSQDGGLAGGQETQYF
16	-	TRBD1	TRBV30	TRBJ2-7	TGTGCCTGGAGTGCTTTAAGGACAGGGAGAAACTACGAGCAGTACTTC	CAWSALRTGRNYEQYF
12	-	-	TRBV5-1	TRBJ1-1	TGCGCCAGCAGCTTGGCACCCTTAGAAGCTTTCTTT	CASSLAPLEAFF
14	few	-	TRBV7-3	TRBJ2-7	TGTGCCAGCAGCTTAACTGGAGCTATCTACGAGCAGTACTTC	CASSLTGAIYEQYF
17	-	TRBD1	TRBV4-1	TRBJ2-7	TGCGCCAGCAGCCAAGGGGAACAGGGGGCGCATCCCTACGAGCAGTACTTC	CASSQGEQGAHPYEQYF
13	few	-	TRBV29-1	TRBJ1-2	TGCAGCGTTGAGGAAGCAGCTAACTATGGCTACACCTTC	CSVEEAANYGYTF
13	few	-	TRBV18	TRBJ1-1	TGTGCCAGCTCACCGATGGGGAACACTGAAGCTTTCTTT	CASSPMGNTEAFF
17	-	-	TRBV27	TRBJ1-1	TGTGCCAGCAGTTTAAGAAGAGAGCGTGCAATGAACACTGAAGCTTTCTTT	CASSLRRERAMNTEAFF
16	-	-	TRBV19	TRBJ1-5	TGTGCCAGTAGTGGCAGGCGCTATTATAGCAATCAGCCCCAGCATTTT	CASSGRRYYSNQPQHF
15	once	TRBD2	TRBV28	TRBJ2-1	TGTGCCAGCAGTTTAAGCGGGAGGGCGGGGAATGAGCAGTTCTTC	CASSLSGRAGNEQFF
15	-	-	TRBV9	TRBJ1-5	TGTGCCAGCAGCGTAGATGGGAGAGTTAATCAGCCCCAGCATTTT	CASSVDGRVNQPQHF
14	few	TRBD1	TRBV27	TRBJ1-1	TGTGCCAGCAGTTCTTTCGACAGGGCCGCCGAAGCTTTCTTT	CASSSFDRAAEAFF
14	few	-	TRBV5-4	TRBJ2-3	TGTGCCAGCAGCTTGAGTACAGGGTCAGATACGCAGTATTTT	CASSLSTGSDTQYF
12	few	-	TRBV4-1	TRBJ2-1	TGCGCCAGCAGCCTTATAGGGGGTGAGCAGTTCTTC	CASSLIGGEQFF
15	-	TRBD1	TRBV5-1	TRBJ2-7	TGCGCCAGCAGTTCACGGGGGACAGGGGTCTACGAGCAGTACTTC	CASSSRGTGVYEQYF
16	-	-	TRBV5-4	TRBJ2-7	TGTGCCAGCAGCTGGGCGGAGTCCAGCGGCTCCTACGAGCAGTACTTC	CASSWAESSGSYEQYF
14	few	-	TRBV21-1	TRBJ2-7	TGTGCCAGCAGCAAACCGGGACATTTCTACGAGCAGTACTTC	CASSKPGHFYEQYF
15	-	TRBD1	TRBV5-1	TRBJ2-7	TGCGCCAGCAGCTTCGACAGGGGGTTCTCCTACGAGCAGTACTTC	CASSFDRGFSYEQYF
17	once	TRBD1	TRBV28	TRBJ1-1	TGTGCCAGCAGTTTATGGGGCAGGGGGCGCGTGAACACTGAAGCTTTCTTT	CASSLWGRGRVNTEAFF
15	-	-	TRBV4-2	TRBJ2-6	TGTGCCAGCAGCATCGGATCGTCTGGGGCCAACGTCCTGACTTTC	CASSIGSSGANVLTF
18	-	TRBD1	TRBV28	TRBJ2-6	TGTGCCAGCAGTAGCCCCGGACAGGGAGGATCTGGGGCCAACGTCCTGACTTTC	CASSSPGQGGSGANVLTF
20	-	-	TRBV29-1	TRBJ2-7	TGCAGCGTTTCCCACCCGGCAGGGAGTCTAACCCTTGTGACAGACTACGAGCAGTACTTC	CSVSHPAGSLTLVTDYEQYF
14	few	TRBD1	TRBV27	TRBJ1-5	TGTGCCAGCAGTCTTACAGGGGTTGGTCAGCCCCAGCATTTT	CASSLTGVGQPQHF
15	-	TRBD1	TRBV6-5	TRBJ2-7	TGTGCCAGCAGTTACACCAGGACAGGGGTCTACGAGCAGTACTTC	CASSYTRTGVYEQYF
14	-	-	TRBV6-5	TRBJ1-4	TGTGCCAGCAGTTACTCTACGGGGGATGAAAAACTGTTTTTT	CASSYSTGDEKLFF
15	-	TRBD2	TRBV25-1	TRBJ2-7	TGTGCCAGCAGTGAGTCCTGGGCGGGGGCCTACGAGCAGTACTTC	CASSESWAGAYEQYF
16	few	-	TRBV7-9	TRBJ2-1	TGTGCCAGCAGCTTAACGGGGACGCCAAGGGCCAATGAGCAGTTCTTC	CASSLTGTPRANEQFF
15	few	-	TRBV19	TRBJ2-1	TGTGCCAGTCGTCCGTGGCTAGCGTTATACAATGAGCAGTTCTTC	CASRPWLALYNEQFF
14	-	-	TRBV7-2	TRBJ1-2	TGTGCCAGCAGCCCGAGACAGACTAACTATGGCTACACCTTC	CASSPRQTNYGYTF
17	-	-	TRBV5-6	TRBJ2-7	TGTGCCAGCAGCTTGTGGGGGCCAGGGGGAGGGCCGTACGAGCAGTACTTC	CASSLWGPGGGPYEQYF
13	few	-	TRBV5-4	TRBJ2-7	TGTGCCAGCAGCTACAAGGGCGCATACGAGCAGTACTTC	CASSYKGAYEQYF
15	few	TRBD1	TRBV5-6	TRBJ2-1	TGTGCCAGCAGCTTCCAGGGGGCAAGGTACAATGAGCAGTTCTTC	CASSFQGARYNEQFF
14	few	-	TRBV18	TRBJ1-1	TGTGCCAGCTCACCACTACGGCAGCCTAATGAAGCTTTCTTT	CASSPLRQPNEAFF
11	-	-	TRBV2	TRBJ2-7	TGTGCCAGCAGGGCGTACAGGGAGCAGTACTTC	CASRAYREQYF
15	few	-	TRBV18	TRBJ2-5	TGTGCCAGCTCACCACCGGGGGTAGGAGTGGAGACCCAGTACTTC	CASSPPGVGVETQYF